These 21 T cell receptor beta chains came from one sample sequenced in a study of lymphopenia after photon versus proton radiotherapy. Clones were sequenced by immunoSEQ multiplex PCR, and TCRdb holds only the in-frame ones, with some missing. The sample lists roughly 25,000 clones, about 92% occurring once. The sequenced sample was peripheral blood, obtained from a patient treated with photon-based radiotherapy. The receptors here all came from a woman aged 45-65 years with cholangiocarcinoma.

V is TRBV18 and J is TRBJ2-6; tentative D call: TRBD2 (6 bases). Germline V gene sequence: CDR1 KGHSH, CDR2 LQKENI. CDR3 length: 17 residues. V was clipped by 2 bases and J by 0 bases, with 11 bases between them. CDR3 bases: TGTGCCAGCTCACCATGGTGGGGGGTCTCTGGGGCCAACGTCCTGACTTTC. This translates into CASSPWWGVSGANVLTF.

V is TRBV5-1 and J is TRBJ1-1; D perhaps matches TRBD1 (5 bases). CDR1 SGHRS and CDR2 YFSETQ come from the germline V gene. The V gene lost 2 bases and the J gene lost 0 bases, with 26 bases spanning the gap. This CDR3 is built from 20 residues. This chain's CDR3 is CASSFLEPGYSDGMNTEAFF. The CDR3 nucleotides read TGCGCCAGCAGCTTCCTGGAACCAGGGTACTCAGACGGCATGAACACTGAAGCTTTCTTT.

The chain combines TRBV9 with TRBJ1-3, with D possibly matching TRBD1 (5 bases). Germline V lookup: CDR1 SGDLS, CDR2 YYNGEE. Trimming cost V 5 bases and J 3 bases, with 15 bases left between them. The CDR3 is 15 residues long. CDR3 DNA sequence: TGTGCCAGCAGGCCCCTCGGGACGGATGGAAACACCATATATTTT. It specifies CASRPLGTDGNTIYF.

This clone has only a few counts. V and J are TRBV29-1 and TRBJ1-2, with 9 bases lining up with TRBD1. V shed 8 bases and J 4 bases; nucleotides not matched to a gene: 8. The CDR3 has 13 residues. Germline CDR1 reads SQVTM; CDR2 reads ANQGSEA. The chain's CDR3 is CSTDRGGVYGYTF. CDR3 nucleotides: TGCAGCACGGACAGGGGAGGTGTCTATGGCTACACCTTC.

DNA of the CDR3: TGTGCCAGCAGCTACGGACTGGAATTGTACAATGAGCAGTTCTTC. It specifies CASSYGLELYNEQFF. This chain uses TRBV11-2 with TRBJ2-1, with TRBD2 as a possible D gene (5 bases). Germline-derived CDR1 and CDR2 are SGHAT and FQNNGV. The CDR3 is 15 residues long. V was pared by 4 bases and J by 4 bases, with 14 bases between.

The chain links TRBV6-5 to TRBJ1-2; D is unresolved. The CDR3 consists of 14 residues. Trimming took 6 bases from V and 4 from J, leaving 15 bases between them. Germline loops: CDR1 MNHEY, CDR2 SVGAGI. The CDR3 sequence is CASRPGERLYGYTF. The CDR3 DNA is TGTGCCAGCAGGCCCGGCGAGAGGCTCTATGGCTACACCTTC.

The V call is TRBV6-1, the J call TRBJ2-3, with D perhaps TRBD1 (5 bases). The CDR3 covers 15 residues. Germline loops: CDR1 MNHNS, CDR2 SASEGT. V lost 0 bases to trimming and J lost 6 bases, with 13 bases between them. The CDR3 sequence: CASSEAPQGWDTQYF. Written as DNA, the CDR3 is TGTGCCAGCAGTGAAGCACCGCAGGGTTGGGATACGCAGTATTTT.

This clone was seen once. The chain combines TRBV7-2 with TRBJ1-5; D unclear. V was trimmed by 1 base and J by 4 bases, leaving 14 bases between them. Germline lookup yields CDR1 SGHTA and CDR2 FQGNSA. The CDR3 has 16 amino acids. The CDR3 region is CASSLGGDPRNQPQHF. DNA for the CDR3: TGTGCCAGCAGCTTAGGCGGAGACCCACGTAATCAGCCCCAGCATTTT.

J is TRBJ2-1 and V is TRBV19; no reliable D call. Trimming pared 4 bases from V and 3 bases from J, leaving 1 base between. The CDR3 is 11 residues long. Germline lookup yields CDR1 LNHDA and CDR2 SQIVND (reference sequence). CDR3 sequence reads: CASSNYNEQFF. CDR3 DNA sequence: TGTGCCAGTAGTAACTACAATGAGCAGTTCTTC.

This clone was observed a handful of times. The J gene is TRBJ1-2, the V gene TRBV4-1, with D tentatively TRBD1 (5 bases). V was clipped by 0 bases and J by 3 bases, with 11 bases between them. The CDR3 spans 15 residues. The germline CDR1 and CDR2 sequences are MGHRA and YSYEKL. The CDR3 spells CASSQDRGTHYGYTF. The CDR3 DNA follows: TGCGCCAGCAGCCAAGATCGCGGGACCCACTATGGCTACACCTTC.

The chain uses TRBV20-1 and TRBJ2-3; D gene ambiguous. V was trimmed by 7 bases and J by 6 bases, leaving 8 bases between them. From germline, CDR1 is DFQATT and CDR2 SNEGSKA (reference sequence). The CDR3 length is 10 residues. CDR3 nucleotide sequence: TGCAGTGGTTATTCGGATACGCAGTATTTT. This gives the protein CSGYSDTQYF.

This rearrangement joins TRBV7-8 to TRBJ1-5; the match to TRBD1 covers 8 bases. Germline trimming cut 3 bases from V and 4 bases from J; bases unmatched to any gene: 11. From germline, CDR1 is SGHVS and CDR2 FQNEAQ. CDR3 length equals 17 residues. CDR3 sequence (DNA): TGTGCCAGCAGCTTGAGATCCGACAGGGGCCGGAATCAGCCCCAGCATTTT. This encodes CASSLRSDRGRNQPQHF. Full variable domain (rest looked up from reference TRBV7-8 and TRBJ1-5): GAGVSQSPRYKVAKRGQDVALRCDPISGHVSLFWYQQALGQGPEFLTYFQNEAQLDKSGLPSDRFFAERPEGSVSTLKIQRTQQEDSAVYLCASSLRSDRGRNQPQHFGDGTRLSIL.

CDR3 residues: CASSYSQNQPQHF. For the CDR3, the DNA is TGTGCCAGCAGTTACTCCCAGAATCAGCCCCAGCATTTT. The V gene is TRBV6-5, the J gene TRBJ1-5; no clear D gene. Trimming removed 0 bases from V and 4 bases from J, with 4 bases in between. This CDR3 is 13 amino acids long. CDR1 is MNHEY, CDR2 SVGAGI, per germline.

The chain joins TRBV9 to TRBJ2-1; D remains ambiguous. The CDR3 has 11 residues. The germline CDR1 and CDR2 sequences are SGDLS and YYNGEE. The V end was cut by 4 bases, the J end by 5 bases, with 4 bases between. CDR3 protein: CASSPDNEQFF. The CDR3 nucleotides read TGTGCCAGCAGCCCCGACAATGAGCAGTTCTTC.

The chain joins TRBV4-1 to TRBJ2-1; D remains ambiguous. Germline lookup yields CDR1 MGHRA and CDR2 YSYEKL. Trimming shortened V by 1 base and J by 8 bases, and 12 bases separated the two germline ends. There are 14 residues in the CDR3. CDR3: CASSQVHSTDEQFF. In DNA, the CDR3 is TGCGCCAGCAGCCAAGTTCACTCAACCGATGAGCAGTTCTTC.

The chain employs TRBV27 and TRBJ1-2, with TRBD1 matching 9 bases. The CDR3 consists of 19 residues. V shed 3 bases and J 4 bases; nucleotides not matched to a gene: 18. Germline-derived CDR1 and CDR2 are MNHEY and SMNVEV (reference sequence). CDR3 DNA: TGTGCCAGCAGTTTCTCCGGGACAGGGAAGAGTCTGCGGGCCTATGGCTACACCTTC. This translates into CASSFSGTGKSLRAYGYTF.

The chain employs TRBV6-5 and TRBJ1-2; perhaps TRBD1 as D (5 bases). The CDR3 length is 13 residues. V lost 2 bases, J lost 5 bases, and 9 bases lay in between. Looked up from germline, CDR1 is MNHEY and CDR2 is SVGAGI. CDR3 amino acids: CASSYGGSYGYTF. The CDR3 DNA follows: TGTGCCAGCAGTTACGGGGGATCGTATGGCTACACCTTC.

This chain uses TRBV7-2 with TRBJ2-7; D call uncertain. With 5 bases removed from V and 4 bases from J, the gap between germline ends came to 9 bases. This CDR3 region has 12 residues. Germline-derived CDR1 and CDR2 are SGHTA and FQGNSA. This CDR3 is CASSPRRYEQYF. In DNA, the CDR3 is TGTGCCAGCAGCCCCAGGCGGTACGAGCAGTACTTC.

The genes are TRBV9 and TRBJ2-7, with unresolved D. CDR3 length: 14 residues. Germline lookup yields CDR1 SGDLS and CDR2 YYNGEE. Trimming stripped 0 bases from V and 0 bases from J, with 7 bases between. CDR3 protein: CASSVGRSSYEQYF. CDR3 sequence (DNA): TGTGCCAGCAGCGTAGGAAGAAGCTCCTACGAGCAGTACTTC.

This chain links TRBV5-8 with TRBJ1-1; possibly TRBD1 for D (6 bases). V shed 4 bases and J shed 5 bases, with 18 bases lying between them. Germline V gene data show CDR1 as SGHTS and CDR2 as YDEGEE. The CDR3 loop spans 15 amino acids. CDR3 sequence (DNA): TGTGCCAGCAGCGGGGGCAGCACGCCGTGGACTGAAGCTTTCTTT. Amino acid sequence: CASSGGSTPWTEAFF. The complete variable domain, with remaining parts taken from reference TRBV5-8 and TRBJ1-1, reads EAGVTQSPTHLIKTRGQQATLRCSPISGHTSVYWYQQALGLGLQFLLWYDEGEERNRGNFPPRFSGRQFPNYSSELNVNALELEDSALYLCASSGGSTPWTEAFFGQGTRLTVV.

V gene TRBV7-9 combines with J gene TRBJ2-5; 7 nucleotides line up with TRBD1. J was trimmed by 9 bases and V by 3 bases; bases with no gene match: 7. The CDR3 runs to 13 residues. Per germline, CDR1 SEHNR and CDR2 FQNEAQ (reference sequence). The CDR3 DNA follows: TGTGCCAGCAGCTTGGGGACAGACAGGCCCCAGTACTTC. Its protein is CASSLGTDRPQYF.